What follows are 11 T cell receptor beta chains derived from one specimen sequenced in a study of blood T cell repertoires in COVID-19. Data came from immunoSEQ multiplex PCR; TCRdb stores just in-frame clones and leaves some out. Of approximately 130,000 clones listed, around 86% were seen once; the top ten hold roughly 18%. Sequencing used peripheral blood. These receptors were taken from a woman aged 45-65 years who had recovered from COVID-19.

V gene TRBV3-1 (or the pseudogene TRBV3-2) combines with J gene TRBJ1-2; D remains ambiguous. The V gene lost 3 bases and the J gene lost 8 bases, with 16 bases spanning the gap. Germline values: CDR1 LGHDT, CDR2 YNNKEL (reference sequence). The CDR3 has 14 amino acids. CDR3: CASSHQTVPGGYTF. CDR3 sequence (DNA): TGTGCCAGCAGCCATCAAACCGTCCCGGGGGGCTACACCTTC.

The rearrangement links TRBV9 to TRBJ1-1, with unresolved D. The length of the CDR3 is 13 residues. Germline CDR1 reads SGDLS; CDR2 reads YYNGEE. The V gene lost 0 bases and the J gene lost 1 base, with 4 bases spanning the gap. CDR3 region: CASSVERNTEAFF. The CDR3 DNA reads as TGTGCCAGCAGCGTAGAGAGGAACACTGAAGCTTTCTTT.

J is TRBJ2-1 and V is TRBV7-3, with TRBD1 matching 9 bases. J was trimmed by 1 base and V by 5 bases; bases with no gene match: 6. This CDR3 spans 16 amino acids. CDR1 and CDR2 (germline): SGHTA, FQGTGA. The chain's CDR3 is CASSQQGATSYNEQFF. As DNA, the CDR3 is TGTGCCAGCAGCCAACAGGGGGCGACATCCTACAATGAGCAGTTCTTC.

On this clone itself: The germline gene is not matched at one end of the junction; a read error may be the cause. V usage is TRBV3-1 (or the pseudogene TRBV3-2) and J usage is TRBJ2-1; a weak D match, TRBD2 (7 bases). Germline V gives CDR1 LGHDT, CDR2 YNNKEL (reference sequence). The CDR3 sequence is 16 residues long. The CDR3: CASSLGGVGTYNEQFF. The DNA of the CDR3 is TGTGCCAGCAGCCTAGGGGGGGTCGGTACCTATAATGAGCAGTTCTTC.

The chain combines TRBV9 with TRBJ1-1, with D maybe TRBD1 (6 bases). The V gene's germline CDR1 is SGDLS and CDR2 YYNGEE. This CDR3 contains 15 residues. Trimming took off 4 bases at V and 2 bases at J, with 15 bases between the two ends. CDR3 protein: CASSPRGTLNTEAFF. As DNA, the CDR3 is TGTGCCAGCAGCCCGCGAGGGACATTAAACACTGAAGCTTTCTTT.

The V and J genes are TRBV9 and TRBJ2-1; 11 bases fit TRBD2. The V gene's germline CDR1 is SGDLS and CDR2 YYNGEE. V lost 2 bases to trimming and J lost 7 bases; unmatched junction nucleotides: 2. The CDR3 runs to 14 residues. CDR3: CASSVLAGGNEQFF. CDR3 DNA sequence: TGTGCCAGCAGCGTTCTAGCGGGGGGAAATGAGCAGTTCTTC.

The rearrangement links TRBV5-4 to TRBJ1-6; 8 bases are shared with TRBD1. The germline V gene has CDR1 SGHNT and CDR2 YYREEE (reference sequence). Trimming at V came to 4 bases and at J to 10 bases, leaving 7 bases not matched to a gene. The CDR3 is 14 residues long. The DNA of the CDR3 is TGTGCCAGCAGCCTCTACAGGGGGGAATCACCCCTCCACTTT. This encodes CASSLYRGESPLHF.

The CDR3 sequence is CASSVASAPSYEQYF. CDR3 sequence (DNA): TGTGCCAGCAGCGTAGCTAGCGCACCATCCTACGAGCAGTACTTC. This rearrangement joins TRBV9 to TRBJ2-7, with TRBD2 as a possible D gene (6 bases). The CDR3 is 15 residues long. Germline values: CDR1 SGDLS, CDR2 YYNGEE. The V end was cut by 0 bases, the J end by 1 base, with 11 bases between.

This chain joins TRBV2 and TRBJ2-3; 7 bases fit TRBD1. Germline assignment: CDR1 SNHLY and CDR2 FYNNEI. J was trimmed by 2 bases and V by 5 bases; bases with no gene match: 13. The CDR3 totals 17 residues. In DNA form, the CDR3 reads TGTGCCAGCAGTATAGGGGACAGAACATCCTCCACAGATACGCAGTATTTT. Translating gives CASSIGDRTSSTDTQYF.

The V gene is TRBV5-1, the J gene TRBJ2-3, with D unclear. The V end lost 4 bases, the J end lost 6 bases, and 15 bases lay between the germline ends. This CDR3 spans 14 amino acids. The germline V gene encodes CDR1 SGHRS and CDR2 YFSETQ. The CDR3 loop is CASSLSSMEDTQYF. CDR3 sequence (DNA): TGCGCCAGCAGCCTATCATCGATGGAGGATACGCAGTATTTT.

The rearrangement joins TRBV19 to TRBJ2-7; 14 bases align to TRBD2. Germline-derived CDR1 and CDR2 are LNHDA and SQIVND (reference sequence). The V segment lost 3 bases and the J segment 4 bases; nucleotides outside the gene matches: 2. The CDR3 has 15 amino acids. The CDR3 nucleotides read TGTGCCAGTAGTATTGGGACTAGCGGGAGTTACGAGCAGTACTTC. It encodes CASSIGTSGSYEQYF.